This TCR beta chain was documented in a study of beta chain features in type 1 diabetes. Findings and caveats of the study: Shortening of TCRB CDR3s, moderate but significant, appeared in all four CD4+ subsets of Type 1 diabetes patients.

The isolated RNA, all of it, was reverse transcribed, so expressed TCRB transcripts were what got sequenced. Measured with immunoSEQ multiplex PCR; TCRdb has only the in-frame clones, and not every one. The sample contains about 160,000 clones, about 8% of which appear only once. Of note for this clone: Its target is unknown.

Sequencing input: central memory CD4+ T cells from blood. This clonotype originated in a woman in her 40s with type 1 diabetes.

The chain's CDR3 is CASRGQGVGSPLHF. CDR3 bases: TGTGCCAGCAGGGGACAGGGTGTAGGGTCACCCCTCCACTTT. The chain joins TRBV6-6 to TRBJ1-6; 9 nucleotides agree with TRBD1. This CDR3 comprises 14 residues. V lost 6 bases to trimming and J lost 10 bases; unmatched junction nucleotides: 7. The germline V gene encodes CDR1 MNHNY and CDR2 SVGAGI (reference sequence).